This T cell receptor beta chain was retrieved from a study of identical twins. Study outcomes and limitations: The authors drew conclusions from cross-sectional statistical analysis rather than following the same donors. The abundant beta clonotypes from cord blood had fewer insertions, and memory repertoires had none of this. Out-of-frame alpha sequences common to twins exhibited an excess of low generation probability.

In every case, the donor was a healthy Caucasian. In this sample, this clonotype turned up many times. The antigen remains unidentified. TCRdb analysed the 5' RACE reads with MiXCR anew, one entry per CDR3 protein. Of about 150,000 distinct CDR3 sequences listed, roughly 3.5% were seen once; the top ten hold roughly 8%. Germline V gene sequence: CDR1 MNHNY, CDR2 SVGAGI (reference sequence). The ends were cut back, 6 bases at V and 1 base at J, with 10 bases in the middle. The CDR3 is made up of 13 amino acids. This chain connects TRBV6-6 to TRBJ2-7; maybe TRBD2 (6 bases). Sequencing input: memory T cells sorted from blood. The source of this sequence is a man between 18 and 29 years old in good health. The CDR3 loop is CASRVGTSYEQYV. The CDR3 DNA reads as TGTGCCAGCAGGGTAGGGACTTCCTACGAGCAGTACGTC.